Shown below are 10 T cell receptor beta chains from a single sample sequenced in a study of a mutant IDH1 vaccine in newly diagnosed glioma. Time point denoted: week 23, last vaccination. With topical imiquimod, each dose of the vaccine consisted of 300 ug of mutant IDH1 20-mer peptide. The method was immunoSEQ multiplex PCR; TCRdb's version includes in-frame clones alone and lacks a portion of them. The top ten clones hold about 6.3% of a sample with fewer than 45,000 clones, around 78% of them seen once. Antigens for these TCRs are unknown. Sequenced material: PBMCs, taken from a glioma patient whose treatment included an IDH1 peptide vaccine. Every receptor here comes from a woman between 40 and 55 years old with glioma. Some clones in this sample may be carry-over from other donors' samples.

CDR3 loop: CASSLRGNQPQHF. CDR3 in DNA: TGTGCCAGCAGCTTAAGGGGGAATCAGCCCCAGCATTTT. The chain carries TRBV7-2 and TRBJ1-5; D possibly corresponds to TRBD1 (6 bases). Germline CDR1 is SGHTA and CDR2 is FQGNSA. The CDR3 is 13 residues long. Trimming cost V 2 bases and J 4 bases, with 6 bases left between them.

CDR3 sequence reads: CAISQQGRNTEAFF. The CDR3 DNA sequence: TGTGCCATCAGTCAACAGGGGAGGAACACTGAAGCTTTCTTT. The V call is TRBV10-3, the J call TRBJ1-1, with 7 bases fitting TRBD1. This CDR3 is built from 14 residues. Germline-derived CDR1 and CDR2 are ENHRY and SYGVKD. The J segment lost 1 base and the V segment lost 5 bases, leaving 4 bases of the junction unmatched.

The chain recombines TRBV19 with TRBJ2-5; tentatively, D is TRBD1 (6 bases). Germline-derived CDR1 and CDR2 are LNHDA and SQIVND (reference sequence). The CDR3 totals 14 residues. Trimming removed 6 bases at V and 5 bases at J, with 16 bases between. The CDR3 here is CASSSGQPWETQYF. DNA of the CDR3: TGTGCCAGTAGCAGCGGACAGCCTTGGGAGACCCAGTACTTC.

The chain combines TRBV2 with TRBJ1-5; D is perhaps TRBD1 (5 bases). The CDR3 sequence is 14 residues long. Per the germline V gene, CDR1 is SNHLY and CDR2 is FYNNEI. Trimming pared 1 base from V and 7 bases from J, leaving 11 bases between. CDR3 in amino acids: CASSEELGGQPQHF. The CDR3 DNA is TGTGCCAGCAGTGAAGAATTGGGGGGACAGCCCCAGCATTTT.

The chain has TRBV5-4 and TRBJ1-4; 9 bases map to TRBD1. The CDR3 sequence is 15 residues long. Germline V gene sequence: CDR1 SGHNT, CDR2 YYREEE (reference sequence). J gave up 6 bases and V 0 bases, and 3 bases lay outside the gene matches. CDR3 region: CASSLGDRDDEKLFF. Written as DNA, the CDR3 is TGTGCCAGCAGCTTGGGGGACAGGGATGATGAAAAACTGTTTTTT.

The rearrangement joins TRBV4-3 to TRBJ1-5; a possible D gene is TRBD1 (5 bases). V was clipped by 0 bases and J by 7 bases, with 16 bases between them. CDR3 size: 16 residues. Looked up from germline, CDR1 is LGHNA and CDR2 is YSLEER. CDR3 bases: TGCGCCAGCAGCCAAGATTGGGGGATAGCAGGACAGCCCCAGCATTTT. Protein: CASSQDWGIAGQPQHF.

This clone was detected only a few times. The chain employs TRBV5-6 and TRBJ2-2; 12 bases agree with TRBD2. V lost 3 bases and J lost 4; bases outside the gene matches: 10. Germline V gene sequence: CDR1 SGHDT, CDR2 YYEEEE. This CDR3 contains 18 residues. Written as DNA, the CDR3 is TGTGCCAGCAGCTCACCGATACTAGCGGGGGGTGTCACCGGGGAGCTGTTTTTT. It encodes CASSSPILAGGVTGELFF.

This chain joins TRBV5-1 and TRBJ2-1; TRBD1 matches 12 bases. CDR1 and CDR2 from the germline V gene are SGHRS and YFSETQ. Germline trimming cut 4 bases from V and 8 bases from J; bases unmatched to any gene: 7. CDR3 size: 15 residues. The CDR3 is CASSPGTGGLDEQFF. CDR3 in DNA: TGCGCCAGCAGCCCTGGGACAGGGGGCTTAGATGAGCAGTTCTTC.

V gene TRBV6-6 combines with J gene TRBJ2-2; D is possibly TRBD2 (6 bases). This CDR3 is built from 13 residues. Germline assignment: CDR1 MNHNY and CDR2 SVGAGI (reference sequence). With 6 bases removed from V and 7 bases from J, the gap between germline ends came to 12 bases. The chain's CDR3 is CASREGTVGELFF. Written as DNA, the CDR3 is TGTGCCAGCAGAGAGGGGACTGTCGGGGAGCTGTTTTTT.

This clone was recorded once. The gene calls are TRBV9 and TRBJ2-1; D may be TRBD2 (5 bases). V lost 4 bases and J 6 bases, leaving 11 bases between the germline ends. CDR3 size: 13 residues. CDR1 is SGDLS and CDR2 is YYNGEE in the germline V gene. The CDR3 region has the DNA TGTGCCAGCAGCAAAGAGGGTCTCAATGAGCAGTTCTTC. It translates to CASSKEGLNEQFF.